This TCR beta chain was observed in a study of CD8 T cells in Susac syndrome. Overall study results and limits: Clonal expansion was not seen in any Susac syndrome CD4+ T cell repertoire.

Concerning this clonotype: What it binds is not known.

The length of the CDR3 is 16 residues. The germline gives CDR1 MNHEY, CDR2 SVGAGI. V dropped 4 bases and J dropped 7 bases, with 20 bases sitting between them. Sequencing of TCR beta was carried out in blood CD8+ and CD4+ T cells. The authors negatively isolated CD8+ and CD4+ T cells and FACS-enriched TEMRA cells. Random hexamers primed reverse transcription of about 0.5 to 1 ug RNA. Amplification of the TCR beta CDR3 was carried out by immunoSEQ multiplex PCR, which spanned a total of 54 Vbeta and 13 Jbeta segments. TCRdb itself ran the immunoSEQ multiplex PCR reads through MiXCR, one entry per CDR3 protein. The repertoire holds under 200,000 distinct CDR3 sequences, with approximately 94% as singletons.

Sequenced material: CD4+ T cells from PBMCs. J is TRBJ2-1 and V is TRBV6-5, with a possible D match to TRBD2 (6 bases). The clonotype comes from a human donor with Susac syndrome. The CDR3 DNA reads TGTGCCAGCAGTTCCCGCGGGGAACGACCCGAGAATGAGCAGTTCTTC. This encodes CASSSRGERPENEQFF.